A selection of T cell receptor beta chains follows, all from one sample in a study of CD8 T cells in Susac syndrome. Each CDR3 protein is one row after TCRdb ran MiXCR on the immunoSEQ multiplex PCR reads. The sample has 70,000 to 95,000 distinct CDR3 sequences, around 94% seen once. Sequenced material: CD8+ T cells from PBMCs. The receptors shown here come from a human donor with Susac syndrome. Both conserved end residues are part of each CDR3. A D gene is named only where the DNA matches it firmly. A row's size may be missing; if present it is once, few, many or a size class.

d_gene,j_gene,abundance,v_gene,CDR3aa,CDR3nt
TRBD2,TRBJ2-1,NA,TRBV7-9,CASSPTSGRTHNEQFF,TGTGCCAGCAGCCCGACTAGCGGGAGGACTCACAATGAGCAGTTCTTC
NA,TRBJ2-7,NA,TRBV7-8,CASSTGGEDYEQYF,TGTGCCAGCAGCACAGGGGGGGAGGACTACGAGCAGTACTTC
TRBD1,TRBJ1-2,NA,TRBV19,CASTEGGDGYTF,TGTGCCAGTACGGAAGGGGGCGATGGCTACACCTTC
TRBD2,TRBJ2-1,NA,TRBV15,CATSRVPAGAPHEQFF,TGTGCCACCAGCAGAGTCCCAGCGGGAGCCCCCCATGAGCAGTTCTTC
NA,TRBJ2-3,NA,TRBV5-1,CASSLEGAQYF,TGCGCCAGCAGCTTGGAAGGGGCCCAGTATTTT
NA,TRBJ1-5,NA,TRBV6-5,CASSSQPNQPQHF,TGTGCCAGCAGCTCCCAACCTAATCAGCCCCAGCATTTT
NA,TRBJ1-5,NA,TRBV19,CASRSLEGFQPQHF,TGTGCCAGTAGGTCCCTTGAGGGGTTTCAGCCCCAGCATTTT
NA,TRBJ2-3,NA,TRBV9,CASSVGADTQYF,TGTGCCAGCAGCGTAGGAGCAGATACGCAGTATTTT
NA,TRBJ2-2,NA,TRBV6-5,CASTPLSMAGELFF,TGTGCCAGCACCCCCCTATCAATGGCCGGGGAGCTGTTTTTT
NA,TRBJ2-6,NA,TRBV6-1,CASSTLSRVYSGANVLTF,TGTGCCAGCAGTACCCTTTCCAGGGTTTATAGTGGGGCCAACGTCCTGACTTTC
NA,TRBJ2-5,NA,TRBV7-9,CASSLLAGLRETQYF,TGTGCCAGCAGCTTACTTGCGGGACTCCGAGAGACCCAGTACTTC
TRBD1,TRBJ1-4,once,TRBV19,CASTDRNNEKLFF,TGTGCCAGTACGGACAGGAATAATGAAAAACTGTTTTTT
NA,TRBJ1-3,NA,TRBV20-1,CSARDPPRSGNTIYF,TGCAGTGCTAGAGACCCCCCACGGTCTGGAAACACCATATATTTT
NA,TRBJ2-7,NA,TRBV6-5,CASSSAEGGYEQYF,TGTGCCAGCAGTTCAGCCGAAGGCGGATACGAGCAGTACTTC
TRBD1,TRBJ1-1,NA,TRBV12-3/TRBV12-4,CASSPTGQANTEAFF,TGTGCCAGCAGTCCCACGGGACAGGCAAACACTGAAGCTTTCTTT